The TCR beta chain under discussion was sequenced for a study of blood T cells in healthy people across ages. Overall study results and limits: Age brought a roughly linear fall in TCR beta diversity measured per million T cells. The study found more naive CD4+ cells and higher diversity in long-lived than aged donors.

J gave up 0 bases and V 4 bases, and 14 bases lay outside the gene matches. Germline V gives CDR1 MGHDK, CDR2 SYGVNS. The CDR3 is 20 residues long. Sample-barcoded 5' priming and a J-beta primer mix drove a second PCR of about 6 to 12 cycles. TCRdb ran MiXCR on the 5' RACE reads and lists one entry per CDR3 protein. Among about 1.6 million distinct CDR3 sequences listed, roughly 30% were seen once. This clonotype has just a few counts. The antigen is undetermined. Samples had at least 7 million PBMCs isolated from them. Material for sequencing was blood. V usage is TRBV25-1 and J usage is TRBJ2-6; 8 bases are a match to TRBD1. This receptor was taken from a woman under 40 in good health. CDR3 region: CASSGAPQDRALSGANVLTF. The CDR3 DNA reads as TGTGCCAGCAGTGGCGCACCCCAGGACAGGGCCCTCTCTGGGGCCAACGTCCTGACTTTC.